This TCR beta chain was obtained from a study of shared clonotypes between healthy human individuals. Study in general: Three plates each covered CD4 naive and memory; CD8 naive two, CD8 memory one.

The CDR3 is 14 amino acids. Germline V lookup: CDR1 SGHKS, CDR2 YYEKEE (reference sequence). V was cut by 1 base and J by 1 base, with 8 bases left in between. Study-level findings and limits: Enrolling few donors narrowed the genetic and exposure-history diversity that was represented.

As for this clone: Antigen: not known.

Profiling relied on immunoSEQ multiplex PCR, and the TCRdb table lists in-frame clones only, not all of them. Seen here are about 1,500,000 clones, roughly 97% observed once, and the top ten hold about 1%. The sequence derives from a man aged 25 to 40 in good health. The sequencing input was naive CD4+ T cells sorted from blood. Indicated subset: CD45RA+ positively selected. The chain uses TRBV5-5 and TRBJ2-5, with no clear D. The CDR3 DNA sequence: TGTGCCAGCAGCTTGTTCTTTGGCCAAGAGACCCAGTACTTC. Its translation: CASSLFFGQETQYF. Full variable domain (outside the CDR3, taken from reference TRBV5-5 and TRBJ2-5): DAGVTQSPTHLIKTRGQQVTLRCSPISGHKSVSWYQQVLGQGPQFIFQYYEKEERGRGNFPDRFSARQFPNYSSELNVNALLLGDSALYLCASSLFFGQETQYFGPGTRLLVL.